This TCR beta chain was found in a study of T cells in Graves' hyperthyroidism and ophthalmopathy. Many counts were recorded for this clonotype. The antigen is not known. Trimming removed 7 bases from V and 4 bases from J; junction bases left unmatched: 12. The CDR3 is 17 residues long. Per germline, CDR1 MNHEY and CDR2 SVGAGI. Duration under 3 months, a NOSPECS grade of at least 4, and a Clinical Activity Score of at least 3 characterized the ophthalmopathy patients. Orbital computed tomography and thyroid ultrasound, together with serum TRAb and thyroxine and clinical symptoms, were used for diagnoses. From RNA transcripts, TCR beta CDR3 regions were amplified. First-round RT-PCR of the TCR CDR3 relied on the HTBI primer set. TCRdb redid the calling of the multiplex PCR reads with MiXCR, one entry per CDR3 protein. Of roughly 380,000 distinct CDR3 sequences in the sample, 15% to 20% were seen once.

General study points: Ophthalmopathy was identified by the model a median approximately six months ahead of onset. Appearing also in blood were most of the thyroid clonotypes expanded above 0.001.

This clonotype was sampled from a woman aged 40 to 49 with Graves' ophthalmopathy. Sequencing input: blood. The chain links TRBV6-5 to TRBJ2-7; 14 bases agree with TRBD2. In nucleotides, the CDR3 is TGTGCCAGCAATCGACGCGGGACTAGCGGGAGTCTGTACGAGCAGTACTTC. It encodes CASNRRGTSGSLYEQYF.